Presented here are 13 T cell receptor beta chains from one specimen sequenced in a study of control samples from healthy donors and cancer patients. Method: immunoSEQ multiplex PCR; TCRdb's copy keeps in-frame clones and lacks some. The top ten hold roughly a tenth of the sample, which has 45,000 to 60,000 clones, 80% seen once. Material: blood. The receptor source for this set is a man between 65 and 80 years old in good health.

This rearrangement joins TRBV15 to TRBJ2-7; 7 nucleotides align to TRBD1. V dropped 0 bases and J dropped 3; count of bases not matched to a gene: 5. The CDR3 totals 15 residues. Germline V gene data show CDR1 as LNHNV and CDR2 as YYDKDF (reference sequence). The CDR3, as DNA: TGTGCCACCAGCAGAGAGGGACAGTTTAGCTACGAGCAGTACTTC. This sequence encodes CATSREGQFSYEQYF.

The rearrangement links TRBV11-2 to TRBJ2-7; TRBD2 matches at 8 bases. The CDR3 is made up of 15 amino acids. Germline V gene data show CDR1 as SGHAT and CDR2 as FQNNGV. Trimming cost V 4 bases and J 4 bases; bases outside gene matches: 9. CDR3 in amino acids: CASSSLKRENYEQYF. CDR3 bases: TGTGCCAGCAGCTCCTTGAAGCGGGAGAATTACGAGCAGTACTTC.

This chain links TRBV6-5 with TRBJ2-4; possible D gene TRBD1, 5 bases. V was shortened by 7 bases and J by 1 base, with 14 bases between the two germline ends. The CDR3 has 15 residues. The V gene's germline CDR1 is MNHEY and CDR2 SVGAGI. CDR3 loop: CASNQGSVAKNIQYF. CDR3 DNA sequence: TGTGCCAGCAATCAGGGTTCGGTCGCCAAAAACATTCAGTACTTC.

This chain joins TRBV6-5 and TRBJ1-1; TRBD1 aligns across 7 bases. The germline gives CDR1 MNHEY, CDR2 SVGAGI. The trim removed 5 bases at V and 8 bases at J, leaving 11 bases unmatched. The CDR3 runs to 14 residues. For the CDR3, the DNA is TGTGCCAGCAGTCACTACAGGGGCGGGGGGGAAGCTTTCTTT. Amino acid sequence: CASSHYRGGGEAFF.

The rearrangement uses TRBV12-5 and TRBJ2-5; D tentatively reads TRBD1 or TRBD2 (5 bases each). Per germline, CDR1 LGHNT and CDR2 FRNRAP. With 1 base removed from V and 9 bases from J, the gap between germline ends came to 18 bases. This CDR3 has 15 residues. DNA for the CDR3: TGTGCTAGTGGTTTGGACTTGACAGCCAAGAGGGCCCAGTACTTC. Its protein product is CASGLDLTAKRAQYF.

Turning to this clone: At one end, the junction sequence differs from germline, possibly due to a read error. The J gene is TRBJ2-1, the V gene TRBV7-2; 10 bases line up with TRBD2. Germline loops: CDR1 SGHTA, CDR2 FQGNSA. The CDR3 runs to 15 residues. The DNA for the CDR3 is TGTGCCAGCAGCCTAGCGGGGGCCGGCTACAATGAGCAGTTCTTC. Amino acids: CASSLAGAGYNEQFF.

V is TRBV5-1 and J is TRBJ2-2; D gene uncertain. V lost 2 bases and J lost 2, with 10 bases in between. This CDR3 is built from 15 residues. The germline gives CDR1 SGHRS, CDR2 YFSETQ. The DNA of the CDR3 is TGCGCCAGCAGCTTCGGCAGTAAAAACACCGGGGAGCTGTTTTTT. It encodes CASSFGSKNTGELFF.

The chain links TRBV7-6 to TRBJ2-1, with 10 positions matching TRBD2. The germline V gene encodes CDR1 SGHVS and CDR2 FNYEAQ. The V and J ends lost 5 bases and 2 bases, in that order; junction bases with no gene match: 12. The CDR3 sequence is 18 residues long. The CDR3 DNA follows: TGTGCCAGCAGCCCGAGACTTCCGGGACTAGCGACCTACAATGAGCAGTTCTTC. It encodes CASSPRLPGLATYNEQFF. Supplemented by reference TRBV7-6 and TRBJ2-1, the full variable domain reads GAGVSQSPRYKVTKRGQDVALRCDPISGHVSLYWYRQALGQGPEFLTYFNYEAQQDKSGLPNDRFSAERPEGSISTLTIQRTEQRDSAMYRCASSPRLPGLATYNEQFFGPGTRLTVL.

The CDR3, as DNA: TGTGCCAGCAGCGGGACTCTCTACTCCTACAATGAGCAGTTCTTC. Residues: CASSGTLYSYNEQFF. The chain employs TRBV9 and TRBJ2-1, with a weak D call TRBD2 (5 bases). This CDR3 region has 15 residues. V was clipped by 3 bases and J by 0 bases, with 10 bases between them. The germline gives CDR1 SGDLS, CDR2 YYNGEE.

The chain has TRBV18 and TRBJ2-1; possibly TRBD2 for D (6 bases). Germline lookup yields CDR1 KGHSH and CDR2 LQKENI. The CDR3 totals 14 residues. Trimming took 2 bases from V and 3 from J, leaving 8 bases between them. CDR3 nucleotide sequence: TGTGCCAGCTCACCAGTGGGGGGCTACAATGAGCAGTTCTTC. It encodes CASSPVGGYNEQFF.

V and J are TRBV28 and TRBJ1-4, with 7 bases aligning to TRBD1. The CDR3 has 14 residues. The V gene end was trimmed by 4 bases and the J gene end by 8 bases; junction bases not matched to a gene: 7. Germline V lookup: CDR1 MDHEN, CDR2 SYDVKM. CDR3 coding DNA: TGTGCCAGCAGTTCCGACAGGGTTCAAGAAAAACTGTTTTTT. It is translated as CASSSDRVQEKLFF.

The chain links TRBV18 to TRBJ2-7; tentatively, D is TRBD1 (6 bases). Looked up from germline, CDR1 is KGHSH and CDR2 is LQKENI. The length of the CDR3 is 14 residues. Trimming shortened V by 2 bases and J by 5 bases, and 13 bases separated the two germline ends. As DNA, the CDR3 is TGTGCCAGCTCACCAAGGGCAGGGGACAACGAGCAGTACTTC. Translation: CASSPRAGDNEQYF.

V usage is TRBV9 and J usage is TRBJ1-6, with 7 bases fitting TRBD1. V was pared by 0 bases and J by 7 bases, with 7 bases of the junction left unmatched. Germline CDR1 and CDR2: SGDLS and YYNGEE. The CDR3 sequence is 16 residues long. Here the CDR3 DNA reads TGTGCCAGCAGCGTAGGGGTAGGGGGCTGGAATTCACCCCTCCACTTT. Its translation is CASSVGVGGWNSPLHF.